Listed below are T cell receptor beta chains from one sample, sequenced in a study of shared clonotypes between healthy human individuals. Clones were read by immunoSEQ multiplex PCR, and TCRdb kept only the in-frame ones, dropping some. The repertoire holds about 1.1 million clones, with 60% to 85% as singletons. Sequencing was performed on memory CD4+ T cells from PBMCs. These receptors were obtained from a man aged 18-30 years in good health. Some clones in this sample may be carry-over from other donors' samples. CDR3s include the opening cysteine and the closing phenylalanine or tryptophan. D genes are given only for firm matches. Not every row has a clone size; where given, it reads once, few, many or a size class.

TRBV7-2	NA	TRBJ1-1	NA	CASNSLGVGGTEAFF	TGTGCCAGCAACTCCTTGGGGGTCGGCGGCACTGAAGCTTTCTTT
TRBV11-3	TRBD1	TRBJ1-2	NA	CASSLTGGTEGYTF	TGTGCCAGCAGCTTGACAGGGGGTACGGAAGGCTACACCTTC
TRBV5-8	NA	TRBJ2-7	NA	CASSLGRLIGEQYF	TGTGCCAGCAGCTTGGGACGCCTCATCGGCGAGCAGTACTTC
TRBV2	NA	TRBJ2-4	NA	CASSMQNIQYF	TGTGCCAGCAGCATGCAAAACATTCAGTACTTC
TRBV5-1	NA	TRBJ2-1	once	CASKRGSNPSYNEQFF	TGCGCCAGCAAGAGAGGTTCTAACCCTTCCTACAATGAGCAGTTCTTC
TRBV6-5	TRBD1	TRBJ1-2	NA	CASSYSPRDRGGYTF	TGTGCCAGCAGTTACTCGCCCCGGGACAGGGGTGGCTACACCTTC
TRBV2	TRBD1	TRBJ2-2	NA	CASSVGTGRTGELFF	TGTGCCAGCAGTGTAGGGACAGGGAGGACCGGGGAGCTGTTTTTT
TRBV7-2	TRBD1	TRBJ2-7	NA	CASSSDRANSYEQYF	TGTGCCAGCAGCTCGGACAGGGCTAACTCCTACGAGCAGTACTTC
TRBV9	TRBD1	TRBJ1-3	NA	CASSVGAGTGWNTIYF	TGTGCCAGCAGCGTAGGGGCCGGGACAGGGTGGAACACCATATATTTT
TRBV10-3	NA	TRBJ1-4	NA	CAISAVATNEKLFF	TGTGCCATCAGCGCCGTAGCAACTAATGAAAAACTGTTTTTT
TRBV5-1	TRBD2	TRBJ2-1	NA	CASSTTSGRSEYNEQFF	TGCGCCAGCAGCACGACTAGCGGGAGATCGGAGTACAATGAGCAGTTCTTC
TRBV28	TRBD2	TRBJ2-4	NA	CASSSSGSARNIQYF	TGTGCCAGCAGTTCTAGCGGGAGTGCAAGAAACATTCAGTACTTC
TRBV19	TRBD2	TRBJ2-1	once	CASSTGLAGVREQFF	TGTGCCAGTAGTACCGGACTAGCGGGAGTGCGCGAGCAGTTCTTC
TRBV7-2	NA	TRBJ1-2	NA	CASSSRASPNYGYTF	TGTGCCAGCAGCTCTAGGGCCTCCCCTAACTATGGCTACACCTTC
TRBV29-1	NA	TRBJ1-2	NA	CSVGSGANYPNYGYTF	TGCAGCGTTGGGTCGGGGGCCAATTACCCTAACTATGGCTACACCTTC
TRBV5-1	NA	TRBJ1-1	few	CASSPHQGRADTEAFF	TGCGCCAGCAGCCCACACCAGGGACGAGCCGACACTGAAGCTTTCTTT
TRBV6-1	TRBD1	TRBJ1-2	NA	CASSEAGQGSWGYTF	TGTGCCAGCAGTGAAGCGGGACAGGGGTCATGGGGCTACACCTTC
TRBV6-1	NA	TRBJ1-3	NA	CASGVSGNTIYF	TGTGCCAGCGGGGTCTCTGGAAACACCATATATTTT
TRBV2	NA	TRBJ2-4	NA	CASSITPGRIAKNIQYF	TGTGCCAGCAGTATAACCCCGGGACGTATAGCCAAAAACATTCAGTACTTC
TRBV4-2	TRBD2	TRBJ2-7	NA	CASSRGTSGAYEQYF	TGTGCCAGCAGCCGAGGGACTAGCGGGGCCTACGAGCAGTACTTC
TRBV14	NA	TRBJ2-2	NA	CASTLHTGELFF	TGTGCCAGCACCCTACACACCGGGGAGCTGTTTTTT
TRBV18	NA	TRBJ1-4	NA	CASSPGAGNEKLFF	TGTGCCAGCTCACCGGGGGCGGGTAATGAAAAACTGTTTTTT
TRBV6-5	TRBD1	TRBJ2-7	NA	CASRQGASYEQYF	TGTGCCAGCCGCCAGGGGGCCTCCTACGAGCAGTACTTC
TRBV2	NA	TRBJ2-7	NA	CASIRDYEQYF	TGTGCCAGCATTAGGGACTACGAGCAGTACTTC
TRBV13	NA	TRBJ1-3	once	CASSLFAGTSGNTIYF	TGTGCCAGCAGCTTATTCGCAGGGACTTCTGGAAACACCATATATTTT
TRBV5-6	TRBD2	TRBJ2-5	NA	CASSLGGSGRKTQYF	TGTGCCAGCAGCTTGGGGGGTAGCGGGAGAAAGACCCAGTACTTC
TRBV25-1	NA	TRBJ1-2	NA	CASGSGVSDYGYTF	TGTGCCAGCGGTTCAGGGGTATCGGACTATGGCTACACCTTC
TRBV12-5	TRBD1	TRBJ1-1	NA	CASGQKGASSTEAFF	TGTGCTAGTGGACAGAAGGGGGCGTCGAGCACTGAAGCTTTCTTT
TRBV10-3	TRBD1	TRBJ2-7	NA	CAICPDRDSHEQYF	TGTGCCATCTGCCCGGACAGGGACTCCCACGAGCAGTACTTC
TRBV15	TRBD1	TRBJ2-7	once	CATSNNRGYEQYF	TGTGCCACCAGCAATAACAGGGGTTACGAGCAGTACTTC
TRBV7-3	NA	TRBJ2-7	NA	CASSLTAGRQYEQYF	TGTGCCAGCAGCTTAACGGCAGGCCGCCAGTACGAGCAGTACTTC
TRBV5-4	NA	TRBJ1-1	NA	CASKPTWQGNTEAFF	TGTGCCAGCAAACCGACGTGGCAGGGGAACACTGAAGCTTTCTTT
TRBV28	NA	TRBJ1-4	NA	CASRPIRGVSNEKLFF	TGTGCCAGCAGACCAATCAGGGGCGTGTCTAATGAAAAACTGTTTTTT
TRBV7-3	NA	TRBJ2-5	NA	CASSLAPQETQYF	TGTGCCAGCAGCTTAGCCCCCCAAGAGACCCAGTACTTC
TRBV6-5	NA	TRBJ1-4	NA	CASKNRGPTNEKLFF	TGTGCCAGCAAAAACCGGGGGCCGACTAATGAAAAACTGTTTTTT
TRBV5-1	NA	TRBJ1-2	NA	CASSKMTDINYGYTF	TGCGCCAGCAGCAAGATGACAGACATTAACTATGGCTACACCTTC
TRBV4-2	NA	TRBJ1-2	few	CASSQDPADSYGYTF	TGTGCCAGCAGCCAAGATCCCGCCGACAGCTATGGCTACACCTTC
TRBV6-5	TRBD2	TRBJ2-7	NA	CATRLAGTYEQYF	TGTGCCACCCGACTAGCGGGAACCTACGAGCAGTACTTC
TRBV19	TRBD2	TRBJ2-7	once	CASRASGIYEQYF	TGTGCCAGTAGGGCTAGCGGGATTTACGAGCAGTACTTC
TRBV7-2	NA	TRBJ2-7	few	CASSLEGGAFYEQYF	TGTGCCAGCAGCTTAGAGGGTGGGGCCTTCTACGAGCAGTACTTC
TRBV7-9	TRBD2	TRBJ2-5	few	CASTQGGASGYQETQYF	TGTGCCAGCACCCAAGGTGGGGCTAGCGGGTACCAAGAGACCCAGTACTTC
TRBV6-5	NA	TRBJ1-1	NA	CASSYGPTGDTEAFF	TGTGCCAGCAGTTACGGTCCCACCGGGGACACTGAAGCTTTCTTT
TRBV4-3	NA	TRBJ1-1	NA	CASSQDFRPNTEAFF	TGCGCCAGCAGCCAAGATTTCAGGCCGAACACTGAAGCTTTCTTT
TRBV4-1	TRBD2	TRBJ2-1	once	CASSQGGAAGYNEQFF	TGCGCCAGCAGCCAGGGCGGGGCAGCGGGATACAATGAGCAGTTCTTC
TRBV7-9	NA	TRBJ1-5	NA	CASSLDPYQPQHF	TGTGCCAGCAGCTTAGACCCATATCAGCCCCAGCATTTT
TRBV5-8	NA	TRBJ2-3	NA	CASSFPLGTDTQYF	TGTGCCAGCAGCTTTCCCCTCGGCACAGATACGCAGTATTTT
TRBV6-1	NA	TRBJ1-5	NA	CASSEYEGVRQPQHF	TGTGCCAGCAGTGAATACGAGGGGGTCAGGCAGCCCCAGCATTTT
TRBV2	NA	TRBJ1-5	few	CASRENVGQPQHF	TGTGCCAGCAGAGAAAATGTAGGTCAGCCCCAGCATTTT
TRBV7-3	TRBD1	TRBJ1-2	NA	CASSPRTGAGYTF	TGTGCCAGCAGCCCCAGGACAGGGGCTGGCTACACCTTC
TRBV4-1	TRBD2	TRBJ2-7	NA	CASSRRAGTSGHSYEQYF	TGCGCCAGCAGCCGACGGGCGGGGACTAGCGGGCACTCCTACGAGCAGTACTTC
TRBV5-1	NA	TRBJ1-5	NA	CASSADGGHQPQHF	TGCGCCAGCAGCGCCGACGGGGGGCATCAGCCCCAGCATTTT
TRBV6-5	TRBD2	TRBJ2-7	NA	CASSYILTSGSYEQYF	TGTGCCAGCAGTTACATCTTGACTAGCGGGAGTTACGAGCAGTACTTC
TRBV5-8	TRBD1	TRBJ1-1	few	CASSPRDRGTEAFF	TGTGCCAGCAGCCCCCGGGACAGAGGCACTGAAGCTTTCTTT
TRBV7-2	TRBD2	TRBJ2-3	NA	CASSLALAGGTDTQYF	TGTGCCAGCAGCTTAGCGTTAGCGGGAGGCACAGATACGCAGTATTTT
TRBV30	NA	TRBJ1-4	NA	CAWRRTNEKLFF	TGTGCCTGGAGAAGAACTAATGAAAAACTGTTTTTT
TRBV19	NA	TRBJ2-7	once	CASSMGFSRQVYF	TGTGCCAGTAGTATGGGCTTTTCCCGACAGGTGTACTTC
TRBV4-3	TRBD2	TRBJ2-1	NA	CASSQVTSGAYNEQFF	TGCGCCAGCAGCCAGGTGACTAGCGGGGCTTACAATGAGCAGTTCTTC
TRBV27	TRBD1	TRBJ1-4	NA	CASSSHSGGAGLLFF	TGTGCCAGCAGTTCTCACTCAGGGGGCGCGGGTCTATTGTTTTTT
TRBV6-1	NA	TRBJ1-5	few	CASSEDGGYQPQHF	TGTGCCAGCAGTGAAGATGGAGGCTATCAGCCCCAGCATTTT